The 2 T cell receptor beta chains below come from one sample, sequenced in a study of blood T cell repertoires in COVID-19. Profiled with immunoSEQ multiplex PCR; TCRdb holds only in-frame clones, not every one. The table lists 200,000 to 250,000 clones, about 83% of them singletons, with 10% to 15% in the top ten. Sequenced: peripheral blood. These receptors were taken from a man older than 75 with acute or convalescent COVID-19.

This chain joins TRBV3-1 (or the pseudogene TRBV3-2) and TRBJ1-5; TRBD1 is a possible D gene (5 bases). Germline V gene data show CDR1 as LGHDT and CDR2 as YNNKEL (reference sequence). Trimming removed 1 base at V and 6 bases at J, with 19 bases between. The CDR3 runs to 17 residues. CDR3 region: CASSQGGWGGIGQPQHF. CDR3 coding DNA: TGTGCCAGCAGCCAAGGAGGTTGGGGGGGTATTGGTCAGCCCCAGCATTTT.

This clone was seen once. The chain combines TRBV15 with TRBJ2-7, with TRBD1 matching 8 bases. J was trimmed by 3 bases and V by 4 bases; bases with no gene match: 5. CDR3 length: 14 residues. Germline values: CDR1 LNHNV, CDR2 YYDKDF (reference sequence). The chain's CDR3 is CATSTDRGNYEQYF. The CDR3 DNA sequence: TGTGCCACCAGCACCGACAGGGGTAACTACGAGCAGTACTTC. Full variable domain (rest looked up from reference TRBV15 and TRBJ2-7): DAMVIQNPRYQVTQFGKPVTLSCSQTLNHNVMYWYQQKSSQAPKLLFHYYDKDFNNEADTPDNFQSRRPNTSFCFLDIRSPGLGDTAMYLCATSTDRGNYEQYFGPGTRLTVT.